The 10 T cell receptor beta chains reported below all come from one sample, sequenced in a study of blood T cell repertoires in COVID-19. The data were produced by immunoSEQ multiplex PCR, yet TCRdb's version contains in-frame clones alone and is incomplete. The table lists about 250,000 clones, 85% to 90% of them singletons. The sample was PBMCs or T cells enriched from blood (not recorded which). The source is a man aged 18 to 29 who had recovered from COVID-19.

This clone was counted between two and nine times. The V call is TRBV5-1, the J call TRBJ1-3; D remains ambiguous. The CDR3 length is 14 residues. V lost 2 bases and J lost 0, with 6 bases in between. Germline CDR1 and CDR2: SGHRS and YFSETQ. The CDR3 bases are TGCGCCAGCAGCTTCGGGAGCTCTGGAAACACCATATATTTT. It is translated as CASSFGSSGNTIYF.

The gene calls are TRBV14 and TRBJ2-3, with D unresolved. V lost 0 bases, J lost 2 bases, and 21 bases lay in between. This CDR3 has 19 residues. Germline V gene data show CDR1 as SGHDN and CDR2 as FVKESK. This chain's CDR3 is CASSQDNIILHPYTDTQYF. The CDR3 bases are TGTGCCAGCAGCCAAGATAACATCATCCTCCACCCATACACAGATACGCAGTATTTT.

The V gene is TRBV10-2, the J gene TRBJ2-2; D unresolved. The ends were cut back, 2 bases at V and 1 base at J, with 5 bases in the middle. Germline values: CDR1 WSHSY, CDR2 SAAADI. The CDR3 is 14 residues long. The CDR3 reads CASSEAMNTGELFF. CDR3 in DNA: TGCGCCAGCAGTGAGGCGATGAACACCGGGGAGCTGTTTTTT.

The V and J genes are TRBV21-1 and TRBJ2-7; the table calls TRBD1, which could not be checked here. TRBV21-1 is marked as a pseudogene. The CDR3 consists of 14 residues. The CDR3 region is CASSKGARGFEQYF. CDR3 DNA: TGTGCCAGCAGCAAAGGCGCCAGGGGCTTCGAGCAGTACTTC.

The chain couples TRBV5-1 to TRBJ2-5; 7 nucleotides align to TRBD1. V dropped 0 bases and J dropped 4; count of bases not matched to a gene: 3. There are 14 residues in the CDR3. CDR1 is SGHRS and CDR2 is YFSETQ in the germline V gene. The CDR3: CASSLGPGGETQYF. CDR3 nucleotides: TGCGCCAGCAGCTTGGGTCCAGGGGGAGAGACCCAGTACTTC.

The genes are TRBV5-1 and TRBJ1-6; TRBD1 matches 8 bases. Looked up from germline, CDR1 is SGHRS and CDR2 is YFSETQ. The CDR3 is 15 amino acids. V lost 4 bases and J lost 5; bases outside the gene matches: 5. The CDR3 here is CASSRQGTDNSPLHF. The CDR3 DNA follows: TGCGCCAGCAGCAGACAGGGGACGGATAATTCACCCCTCCACTTT.

As regards this clone: An end of the junction does not agree with germline; a read error may underlie this. The CDR3 is CASSGTGGGQETQYF. As DNA, the CDR3 is TGTGCTAGCAGCGGAACGGGGGGAGGCCAAGAGACCCAGTACTTC. This chain joins TRBV7-7 and TRBJ2-5; 7 nucleotides match TRBD2. The CDR3 contains 15 residues. CDR1 SSHAT and CDR2 FNYEAQ come from the germline V gene (reference sequence).

This clone was recorded many times. This chain joins TRBV7-2 and TRBJ2-6; D unresolved. Trimming took 2 bases from V and 0 from J, leaving 8 bases between them. Germline CDR1 is SGHTA and CDR2 is FQGNSA. The CDR3 has 16 residues. CDR3 amino acids: CASSLFWSSGANVLTF. The CDR3 region has the DNA TGTGCCAGCAGCTTATTTTGGAGCTCTGGGGCCAACGTCCTGACTTTC.

The chain combines TRBV9 with TRBJ1-5; TRBD1 aligns across 9 bases. Trimming at V came to 3 bases and at J to 5 bases, leaving 3 bases not matched to a gene. The germline V gene has CDR1 SGDLS and CDR2 YYNGEE. The CDR3 length is 14 residues. CDR3 nucleotide sequence: TGTGCCAGCAGCGCGACAGGGGGTTATCAGCCCCAGCATTTT. Its protein product is CASSATGGYQPQHF.

The rearrangement joins TRBV7-8 to TRBJ2-2, with D perhaps matching TRBD1 (6 bases). This CDR3 has 14 residues. V lost 2 bases and J 5 bases, leaving 9 bases between the germline ends. CDR1 and CDR2 from the germline V gene are SGHVS and FQNEAQ. The CDR3 loop reads CASSLRQGTGELFF. CDR3 coding DNA: TGTGCCAGCAGCTTACGCCAGGGGACCGGGGAGCTGTTTTTT.